This T cell receptor (beta chain) was documented in a study of CD8+ T cells in alopecia areata. The ends were cut back, 4 bases at V and 0 bases at J, with 7 bases in the middle. CDR3 length: 13 amino acids. Germline assignment: CDR1 SGDLS and CDR2 YYNGEE. After isolation, RNA underwent reverse transcription to generate cDNA as the sequencing template. The method was immunoSEQ multiplex PCR; TCRdb's version includes in-frame clones alone and lacks a portion of them. The repertoire holds roughly 250,000 clones, with 60% as singletons. Treatment given: oral pan-JAK inhibitor, 5-10 mg twice daily. There are a few counts of this clone.

The starting material was CD4+ T cells sorted from blood, obtained around week 54, from a patient treated with tofacitinib. The chain employs TRBV9 and TRBJ1-1, with D unresolved. This TCR was sampled from a human donor with alopecia areata. This CDR3 reads CASSSGLNTEAFF. The CDR3 bases are TGTGCCAGCAGCAGCGGGTTGAACACTGAAGCTTTCTTT.